This entry lists 15 T cell receptor beta chains sequenced from one sample in a study of control samples from healthy donors and cancer patients. Sequenced by immunoSEQ multiplex PCR; TCRdb stores in-frame clones only, minus some. The sample lists over 85,000 clones, roughly 88% seen once, with about 3.9% in the top ten. Source material: PBMCs. The receptors shown here come from a woman aged 55-70 years with lung cancer.

The chain recombines TRBV4-3 with TRBJ2-7; D not certain. CDR1 and CDR2 from the germline V gene are LGHNA and YSLEER. The ends were cut back, 0 bases at V and 7 bases at J, with 7 bases in the middle. The CDR3 is 12 residues long. The CDR3 is CASSQDLGEQYF. Here the CDR3 DNA reads TGCGCCAGCAGCCAAGATTTAGGGGAGCAGTACTTC.

The sample holds a few counts of this clone. Here the CDR3 reads CASRPTSGYEQYF. The CDR3 coding sequence is TGTGCCAGCAGACCGACTAGCGGCTACGAGCAGTACTTC. J is TRBJ2-7 and V is TRBV14; TRBD2 agrees at 9 bases. Looked up from germline, CDR1 is SGHDN and CDR2 is FVKESK. V gave up 6 bases and J gave up 3 bases; unmatched junction bases: 3. This CDR3 has 13 amino acids.

V usage is TRBV12-5 and J usage is TRBJ1-1, with 9 bases that match TRBD1. Trimming cost V 3 bases and J 1 base; bases outside gene matches: 3. Germline CDR1 and CDR2: LGHNT and FRNRAP. This CDR3 is 15 amino acids long. The CDR3 sequence is CASGLGTGTNTEAFF. In DNA form, the CDR3 reads TGTGCTAGTGGTTTAGGGACAGGGACGAACACTGAAGCTTTCTTT.

The J gene is TRBJ2-1, the V gene TRBV27; TRBD2 aligns across 8 bases. The V gene end was trimmed by 6 bases and the J gene end by 0 bases; junction bases not matched to a gene: 4. Germline loops: CDR1 MNHEY, CDR2 SMNVEV (reference sequence). The CDR3 extends over 15 amino acids. CDR3 in amino acids: CASRASGYSYNEQFF. The CDR3 nucleotides are TGTGCCAGCAGAGCTAGCGGGTACTCCTACAATGAGCAGTTCTTC.

The V call is TRBV6-1, the J call TRBJ2-7, with D possibly being TRBD1 or TRBD2 (5 bases each). CDR3 size: 15 residues. Trimming stripped 3 bases from V and 0 bases from J, with 12 bases between. From germline, CDR1 is MNHNS and CDR2 SASEGT. The CDR3 DNA is TGTGCCAGCAGTGATGAATCAGGGAGCTCCTACGAGCAGTACTTC. It encodes CASSDESGSSYEQYF.

The chain combines TRBV6-6 with TRBJ1-5; D gene uncertain. Trimming left V 2 bases short and J 6 bases short, with 8 bases between. Germline lookup yields CDR1 MNHNY and CDR2 SVGAGI (reference sequence). The CDR3 has 13 residues. Here the CDR3 reads CASSYPEGQPQHF. CDR3 nucleotide sequence: TGTGCCAGCAGTTACCCTGAGGGTCAGCCCCAGCATTTT.

This sequence joins TRBV11-2 and TRBJ1-1; TRBD1 might be the D (5 bases). The CDR3 contains 16 residues. Trimming took 4 bases from V and 0 from J, leaving 15 bases between them. CDR1 is SGHAT and CDR2 is FQNNGV in the germline V gene. In nucleotides, the CDR3 is TGTGCCAGCAGCTCCACACTACAGGACCTGAACACTGAAGCTTTCTTT. Translating it yields CASSSTLQDLNTEAFF. Full variable domain (rest looked up from reference TRBV11-2 and TRBJ1-1): EAGVAQSPRYKIIEKRQSVAFWCNPISGHATLYWYQQILGQGPKLLIQFQNNGVVDDSQLPKDRFSAERLKGVDSTLKIQPAKLEDSAVYLCASSSTLQDLNTEAFFGQGTRLTVV.

This chain connects TRBV6-4 to TRBJ2-1; TRBD1 is a possible D gene (6 bases). The CDR3 consists of 13 residues. Trimming pared 5 bases from V and 5 bases from J, leaving 10 bases between. Germline V CDR1 and CDR2: MRHNA, SNTAGT. The CDR3 is CASSLGQNNEQFF. CDR3 sequence (DNA): TGTGCCAGCAGTTTAGGACAGAACAATGAGCAGTTCTTC.

The chain joins TRBV7-9 to TRBJ1-2; 9 positions match TRBD1. V was clipped by 5 bases and J by 8 bases; unmatched bases: 9. The CDR3 is made up of 14 amino acids. Germline lookup yields CDR1 SEHNR and CDR2 FQNEAQ (reference sequence). DNA for the CDR3: TGTGCCAGCAGCCCGGGACAGGGAAGAGGAGGCTACACCTTC. This gives the protein CASSPGQGRGGYTF.

The genes are TRBV24-1 and TRBJ1-5; TRBD1 might be the D (6 bases). Germline values: CDR1 KGHDR, CDR2 SFDVKD. This CDR3 spans 16 amino acids. V lost 2 bases, J lost 4 bases, and 14 bases lay in between. CDR3 nucleotide sequence: TGTGCCACCAGTGATTATCCAGGGGATAGTAATCAGCCCCAGCATTTT. Its protein is CATSDYPGDSNQPQHF.

This sequence joins TRBV27 and TRBJ1-1; no clear D gene. CDR1 and CDR2 from the germline V gene are MNHEY and SMNVEV (reference sequence). The CDR3 consists of 15 residues. Trimming took off 1 base at V and 0 bases at J, with 9 bases between the two ends. The CDR3 protein is CASSLFGLMNTEAFF. In nucleotides, the CDR3 is TGTGCCAGCAGTTTATTCGGGCTGATGAACACTGAAGCTTTCTTT.

The chain couples TRBV6-2 or TRBV6-3 to TRBJ1-6, with D perhaps TRBD1 (6 bases). This CDR3 has 16 residues. The germline CDR1 and CDR2 sequences are MNHEY and SVGEGT. V lost 4 bases and J lost 9, with 19 bases in between. CDR3 sequence: CASSWVAGEGRSPLHF. The CDR3 DNA reads TGTGCCAGCAGTTGGGTGGCAGGGGAGGGACGTTCACCCCTCCACTTT.

This clone was recorded only once. The V call is TRBV7-6, the J call TRBJ2-3; D is perhaps TRBD1 or TRBD2 (6 bases each). V shed 5 bases and J shed 2 bases, with 14 bases lying between them. The CDR3 consists of 15 residues. Germline V gene data show CDR1 as SGHVS and CDR2 as FNYEAQ. CDR3 bases: TGTGCCAGCAGCCCCCCGAGGGGGGCCACAGATACGCAGTATTTT. Its translation is CASSPPRGATDTQYF.

The chain has TRBV5-1 and TRBJ2-6; D is undetermined. Per germline, CDR1 SGHRS and CDR2 YFSETQ. The CDR3 contains 17 residues. Trimming pared 0 bases from V and 0 bases from J, leaving 10 bases between. The CDR3 is CASSLEVSNSGANVLTF. For the CDR3, the DNA is TGCGCCAGCAGCTTGGAGGTCAGCAACTCTGGGGCCAACGTCCTGACTTTC.

This chain uses TRBV28 with TRBJ1-6; maybe TRBD1 (6 bases). V lost 7 bases and J lost 9, with 16 bases in between. The CDR3 loop spans 14 amino acids. Germline CDR1 reads MDHEN; CDR2 reads SYDVKM. CDR3 DNA sequence: TGTGCCAGCACCCCTGGGACACTTACTTCACCCCTCCACTTT. Translating gives CASTPGTLTSPLHF.